These T cell receptor beta chains were read from a single sample in a study of T-cell memory formation after mild COVID-19. MiXCR was run by TCRdb on the 5' RACE reads, yielding one entry per CDR3 protein. The sample consists of around 90,000 distinct CDR3 sequences, roughly 15% of them appearing once. The sample consisted of PBMCs or a T cell subset sorted from them (not recorded which). These receptors all come from a man younger than 35 who had mild COVID-19 (a few samples of this study predate the infection). Cell type and time point are not known. Both conserved end residues are part of each CDR3. Each record gives: V gene, J gene, clone size, D gene, CDR3 DNA, CDR3 protein. The D gene is left open where the match is weak. Part of the rows lack a size; the others show once, few, many or a class for expanded clones.

TRBV5-5	TRBJ1-1	-	-	TGTGCCAGCAGCTTGGATGGGGCGGGGACTGAAGCTTTCTTT	CASSLDGAGTEAFF
TRBV7-3	TRBJ2-1	few	-	TGTGCCAGCAGTTACGGCTCCTGGAGCTCCTACAATGAGCAGTTCTTC	CASSYGSWSSYNEQFF
TRBV7-9	TRBJ2-1	-	TRBD1	TGTGCCAGCAGCTCGGCTGAACAGGGGATGAATGGTGAGCAGTTCTTC	CASSSAEQGMNGEQFF
TRBV4-1	TRBJ2-7	few	TRBD1	TGCGCCAGCAGCCAAGAGTCCGGGACAGGGATGCACGAGCAGTACTTC	CASSQESGTGMHEQYF
TRBV27	TRBJ2-7	-	-	TGTGCCAGCAGTTTCGGGGCCTCCTACGAGCAGTACTTC	CASSFGASYEQYF
TRBV9	TRBJ1-6	-	-	TGTGCCAGCAGCGTAAAGGGGTTGGATTCACCCCTCCACTTT	CASSVKGLDSPLHF
TRBV27	TRBJ1-2	few	-	TGTGCCAGCAGTTTAGGGGGAAGCTATGGCTACACCTTC	CASSLGGSYGYTF
TRBV12-3/TRBV12-4	TRBJ2-7	many	-	TGTGCCAGCAGTTCTCCCGGACAGTTCTACGAGCAGTACTTC	CASSSPGQFYEQYF
TRBV7-6	TRBJ2-3	-	-	TGTGCCAGCAGCTTGGCATACCACAGCACAGATACGCAGTATTTT	CASSLAYHSTDTQYF
TRBV4-1	TRBJ1-4	-	-	TGCGCCAGCAGCCAGACCAGGAGGGAAAAACTGTTTTTT	CASSQTRREKLFF
TRBV12-3/TRBV12-4	TRBJ1-2	-	TRBD1	TGTGCCAGCAGCGCCGGGACAGGGATCTATGGCTACACCTTC	CASSAGTGIYGYTF
TRBV4-1	TRBJ1-4	-	-	TGCGCCAGCAGCCAAGGTTCCGGCAGGGTTAATGAAAAACTGTTTTTT	CASSQGSGRVNEKLFF
TRBV5-4	TRBJ1-1	few	TRBD1	TGTGCCAGCAGCTCTACAGGGGGCACTGAAGCTTTCTTT	CASSSTGGTEAFF
TRBV5-1	TRBJ1-2	-	TRBD1	TGCGCCAGCAGCTCCCGGGACAGGTCCAATTTCGGTGGCTACACCTTC	CASSSRDRSNFGGYTF
TRBV5-1	TRBJ1-1	-	-	TGCGCCAGCAGCTTGTTAACCGGGACACCTAACACTGAAGCTTTCTTT	CASSLLTGTPNTEAFF
TRBV4-1	TRBJ2-1	large	TRBD2	TGCGCCAGCAGCCAAGATTCCGGGGGGGCCGGTGAGCAGTTCTTC	CASSQDSGGAGEQFF
TRBV19	TRBJ2-7	-	-	TGTGCCAGCGCGCCTGAAAATGGCCCCTACGAGCAGTACTTC	CASAPENGPYEQYF
TRBV6-5	TRBJ2-2	many	TRBD2	TGTGCCAGCAGCCCGGCGGGGGTAGGGCCGAACACCGGGGAGCTGTTTTTT	CASSPAGVGPNTGELFF
TRBV4-3	TRBJ2-1	few	TRBD2	TGCGCCAGCAGCCGAGAAATAGCGGGGGCCTACAATGAGCAGTTCTTC	CASSREIAGAYNEQFF
TRBV4-1	TRBJ2-5	few	TRBD1	TGCGCCAGCAGCGAAGGACAGGGCCAAGAGACCCAGTACTTC	CASSEGQGQETQYF
TRBV4-2	TRBJ2-3	many	-	TGTGCCAGCAGCCAAATAACCTCCTGGGGTGCGGACCCAGATACGCAGTATTTT	CASSQITSWGADPDTQYF
TRBV4-1	TRBJ2-2	-	TRBD1	TGCGCCAGCAGCGGGTCCGGGACAGGTCTCCCGGAAGAGATCGGGGAGCTGTTTTTT	CASSGSGTGLPEEIGELFF
TRBV6-5	TRBJ2-7	few	-	TGTGCCAGCAGTTGGGGTCGCTCCTACGAGCAGTACTTC	CASSWGRSYEQYF
TRBV7-9	TRBJ1-5	-	-	TGTGCCAGCAGCCGGGACGGTAGCAATCAGCCCCAGCATTTT	CASSRDGSNQPQHF
TRBV7-6	TRBJ1-1	few	-	TGTGCCAGCAGCTTAGATTCATTGGGCGGGGGATCGGGTGAAGCTTTCTTT	CASSLDSLGGGSGEAFF
TRBV20-1	TRBJ2-5	-	-	TGCAGTGCTAGAGACGCCGGGGGAGAGACCCAGTACTTC	CSARDAGGETQYF
TRBV29-1	TRBJ1-3	-	-	TGCAGCGTTGAAGGGACTTACTCTGGAAACACCATATATTTT	CSVEGTYSGNTIYF
TRBV20-1	TRBJ1-5	-	TRBD1	TGCAGTGCTACCGGGACAGGGGAAGAAGAAGGCAATCAGCCCCAGCATTTT	CSATGTGEEEGNQPQHF
TRBV6-5	TRBJ2-7	few	-	TGTGCCAGCAGTCCCACCTCGGCTCTCATAACCTACGAGCAGTACTTC	CASSPTSALITYEQYF
TRBV7-6	TRBJ1-2	few	-	TGTGCCAGCAGCTTATCATTCGAGGGTCCTCTATATGGCTACACCTTC	CASSLSFEGPLYGYTF
TRBV6-2/TRBV6-3	TRBJ2-7	few	-	TGTGCCAGCACCCGGTCGGACTACGAGCAGTACTTC	CASTRSDYEQYF
TRBV12-5	TRBJ2-1	few	-	TGTGCTAGTGGTTTGGTACCGCTCGAGCAGTTCTTC	CASGLVPLEQFF
TRBV7-6	TRBJ2-3	-	TRBD2	TGTGCCAGCAGCTCAAGCGGGGTTGCAGATACGCAGTATTTT	CASSSSGVADTQYF
TRBV20-1	TRBJ1-1	-	-	TGCAGTGCTAACCGACAGCACATGAACACTGAAGCTTTCTTT	CSANRQHMNTEAFF
TRBV28	TRBJ1-2	-	-	TGTGCCAGCAGTTATTCTGTGGGGGTCAGTAACTATGGCTACACCTTC	CASSYSVGVSNYGYTF
TRBV4-2	TRBJ2-3	-	TRBD2	TGTGCCAGCAGCCATGTGGGTCTAGCGGCCTCAAGGAGCACAGATACGCAGTATTTT	CASSHVGLAASRSTDTQYF
TRBV19	TRBJ2-6	-	TRBD1	TGTGCCAGTAGTTCCGGGACAGGGGGCTCTGGGGCCAACGTCCTGACTTTC	CASSSGTGGSGANVLTF
TRBV5-8	TRBJ1-1	many	TRBD1	TGTGCCAGCAACACAGGGGGCACTGAAGCTTTCTTT	CASNTGGTEAFF
TRBV6-6	TRBJ2-3	-	-	TGTGCCAGCAGCGGCGAATTTATAGATACGCAGTATTTT	CASSGEFIDTQYF
TRBV18	TRBJ1-5	-	-	TGTGCCAGCTCATTCGCCCAGGGTGACGGAAAGGGTCAGCCCCAGCATTTT	CASSFAQGDGKGQPQHF
TRBV6-6	TRBJ2-5	-	-	TGTGCCAGCAGTTACGGGGGGAAAGAGACCCAGTACTTC	CASSYGGKETQYF
TRBV4-3	TRBJ1-1	many	-	TGCGCCAGCAGCCAAGATGGGACTTCGAACACTGAAGCTTTCTTT	CASSQDGTSNTEAFF
TRBV7-2	TRBJ2-5	-	TRBD2	TGTGCCAGCAGCTTAGTAGCGGGGGGCGGAGAGACCCAGTACTTC	CASSLVAGGGETQYF
TRBV4-1	TRBJ2-7	-	-	TGCGCCAGCAGCCAAGAGGTTCGGTACGAGCAGTACTTC	CASSQEVRYEQYF
TRBV20-1	TRBJ2-4	-	-	TGCAGTGCTAGAGGTGGGAACATTCAGTACTTC	CSARGGNIQYF
TRBV29-1	TRBJ2-1	-	-	TGCAGCGTTAGAGCGGCCACCGGACTCAATGAGCAGTTCTTC	CSVRAATGLNEQFF
TRBV6-2/TRBV6-3	TRBJ2-3	-	TRBD2	TGTGCCAGCAGCCTGACTAGCGTACAAAGCACAGATACGCAGTATTTT	CASSLTSVQSTDTQYF
TRBV7-8	TRBJ1-5	many	-	TGTGCCAGCAGCTCAACAGGGAGCAATCAGCCCCAGCATTTT	CASSSTGSNQPQHF
TRBV4-1	TRBJ2-3	few	TRBD2	TGCGCCAGCAGCGAAGGACGAAGCGGGGGCGTAGATACGCAGTATTTT	CASSEGRSGGVDTQYF